The rows below give T cell receptor beta chains drawn from one sample of a study of blood T cells in healthy people across ages. TCRdb reanalysed the 5' RACE reads using MiXCR and keeps one entry per CDR3 protein. The sample has more than 900,000 distinct CDR3 sequences; about 29% are singletons. These data are also associated with another study on T cells of mothers and their children.

Sequenced: blood. All receptors come from a woman aged 40-49 years in good health. CDR3s include the opening cysteine and the closing phenylalanine or tryptophan. A D gene is named only where the DNA matches it firmly. The size of a clone is reported for some rows only, either as once, few or many, or as a class for expanded clones.

CDR3: CASRGDRTSYEQYF
DNA: TGTGCCAGCAGAGGGGACAGGACCTCCTACGAGCAGTACTTC
V: TRBV12-3/TRBV12-4
size: many
D: TRBD1
J: TRBJ2-7

CDR3: CASSLLGQGKTEAFF
DNA: TGTGCCAGCAGCCTCTTGGGACAGGGGAAGACTGAAGCTTTCTTT
V: TRBV7-2
size: .
D: TRBD1
J: TRBJ1-1

CDR3: CSARKLAGDYNEQFF
DNA: TGCAGTGCTAGAAAACTAGCGGGGGACTACAATGAGCAGTTCTTC
V: TRBV20-1
size: .
D: TRBD2
J: TRBJ2-1

CDR3: CSARDPRTGDNQPQHF
DNA: TGCAGTGCTAGAGATCCCAGGACAGGGGACAATCAGCCCCAGCATTTT
V: TRBV20-1
size: few
D: TRBD1
J: TRBJ1-5

CDR3: CASSPGSDEQFF
DNA: TGTGCCAGCTCACCGGGCAGCGATGAGCAGTTCTTC
V: TRBV18
size: many
D: .
J: TRBJ2-1

CDR3: CASSPGGEVEQFF
DNA: TGCGCCAGCAGCCCCGGGGGGGAGGTCGAGCAGTTCTTC
V: TRBV5-1
size: many
D: TRBD2
J: TRBJ2-1

CDR3: CAIAGQGGNQPQHF
DNA: TGTGCCATAGCGGGACAGGGGGGCAATCAGCCCCAGCATTTT
V: TRBV10-3
size: few
D: TRBD1
J: TRBJ1-5

CDR3: CASSPLSGYNEQFF
DNA: TGCGCCAGCAGCCCCCTATCGGGTTACAATGAGCAGTTCTTC
V: TRBV5-1
size: few
D: .
J: TRBJ2-1

CDR3: CASSSIRGSVYTEAFF
DNA: TGTGCCAGCAGCTCTATAAGGGGTAGCGTCTACACTGAAGCTTTCTTT
V: TRBV7-8
size: few
D: .
J: TRBJ1-1

CDR3: CASSVGGPPRGTDTQYF
DNA: TGTGCCAGCAGCGTAGGGGGACCTCCTCGGGGCACAGATACGCAGTATTTT
V: TRBV9
size: .
D: .
J: TRBJ2-3

CDR3: CAISELGKETQYF
DNA: TGTGCCATCAGTGAGTTGGGGAAAGAGACCCAGTACTTC
V: TRBV10-3
size: many
D: .
J: TRBJ2-5

CDR3: CAIPYSTGGTTEAFF
DNA: TGTGCCATCCCCTATTCGACAGGGGGTACCACTGAAGCTTTCTTT
V: TRBV2
size: few
D: TRBD1
J: TRBJ1-1

CDR3: CASSFRGTMNTEAFF
DNA: TGTGCCAGCAGTTTTAGGGGGACCATGAACACTGAAGCTTTCTTT
V: TRBV12-3/TRBV12-4
size: many
D: .
J: TRBJ1-1

CDR3: CASSLGVAGLQETQYF
DNA: TGTGCCAGCAGCTTAGGGGTAGCGGGCCTCCAAGAGACCCAGTACTTC
V: TRBV7-2
size: .
D: TRBD2
J: TRBJ2-5

CDR3: CASSWESYQETQYF
DNA: TGTGCCAGCAGCTGGGAGTCGTACCAAGAGACCCAGTACTTC
V: TRBV5-1
size: .
D: .
J: TRBJ2-5

CDR3: CASSVGGIQPQHF
DNA: TGTGCCAGCAGTGTGGGGGGGATTCAGCCCCAGCATTTT
V: TRBV2
size: .
D: .
J: TRBJ1-5

CDR3: CASSQDQNYGYTF
DNA: TGTGCCAGCAGCCAAGATCAGAACTATGGCTACACCTTC
V: TRBV4-2
size: many
D: .
J: TRBJ1-2

CDR3: CASSEQVFQETQYF
DNA: TGTGCCAGCAGTGAGCAGGTTTTTCAAGAGACCCAGTACTTC
V: TRBV28
size: .
D: .
J: TRBJ2-5

CDR3: CASSPYEREHIQYF
DNA: TGTGCCAGCAGCCCCTATGAAAGAGAACACATTCAGTACTTC
V: TRBV6-5
size: many
D: .
J: TRBJ2-4

CDR3: CASSPGSMNTGELFF
DNA: TGCGCCAGCAGCCCCGGGTCGATGAACACCGGGGAGCTGTTTTTT
V: TRBV5-1
size: .
D: .
J: TRBJ2-2

CDR3: CASSRLTRQYNEQFF
DNA: TGTGCCAGCAGCCGTCTTACCCGACAGTACAATGAGCAGTTCTTC
V: TRBV7-9
size: many
D: .
J: TRBJ2-1

CDR3: CASSQAWSYEQYF
DNA: TGCGCCAGCAGCCAAGCTTGGTCGTACGAGCAGTACTTC
V: TRBV5-1
size: many
D: .
J: TRBJ2-7

CDR3: CASSHLGGPISTDTQYF
DNA: TGTGCCAGCAGCCATTTGGGGGGGCCTATTAGCACAGATACGCAGTATTTT
V: TRBV7-9
size: .
D: .
J: TRBJ2-3

CDR3: CASSLGQGMDIQYF
DNA: TGTGCCAGCAGCCTCGGACAGGGGATGGACATTCAGTACTTC
V: TRBV7-9
size: many
D: TRBD1
J: TRBJ2-4

CDR3: CGTGGHLNTEAFF
DNA: TGCGGTACAGGGGGACATTTGAACACTGAAGCTTTCTTT
V: TRBV20-1
size: .
D: TRBD1
J: TRBJ1-1

CDR3: CASSPRGAMGNEQFF
DNA: TGTGCCAGCAGCCCCCGGGGGGCGATGGGCAATGAGCAGTTCTTC
V: TRBV27
size: many
D: .
J: TRBJ2-1

CDR3: CASSPQLGPGEQFF
DNA: TGTGCCAGCTCACCTCAGCTAGGGCCAGGTGAGCAGTTCTTC
V: TRBV18
size: .
D: .
J: TRBJ2-1

CDR3: CASSLYPGGTDTQYF
DNA: TGTGCCAGCAGTTTATACCCGGGTGGGACAGATACGCAGTATTTT
V: TRBV28
size: .
D: .
J: TRBJ2-3

CDR3: CASSHPGSNEQYF
DNA: TGTGCCAGCAGCCACCCAGGATCTAACGAGCAGTACTTC
V: TRBV14
size: .
D: .
J: TRBJ2-7